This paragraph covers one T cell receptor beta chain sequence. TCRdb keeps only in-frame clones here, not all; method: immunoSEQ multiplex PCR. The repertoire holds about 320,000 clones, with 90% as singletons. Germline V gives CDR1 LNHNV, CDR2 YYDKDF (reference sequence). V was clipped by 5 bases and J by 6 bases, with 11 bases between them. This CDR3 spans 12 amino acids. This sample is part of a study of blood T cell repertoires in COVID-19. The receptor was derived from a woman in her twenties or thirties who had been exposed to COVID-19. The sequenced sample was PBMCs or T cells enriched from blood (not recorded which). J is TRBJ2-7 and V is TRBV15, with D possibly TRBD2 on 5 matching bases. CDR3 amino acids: CATSSGVGEQYF. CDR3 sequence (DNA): TGTGCCACCAGCTCCGGGGTTGGCGAGCAGTACTTC.